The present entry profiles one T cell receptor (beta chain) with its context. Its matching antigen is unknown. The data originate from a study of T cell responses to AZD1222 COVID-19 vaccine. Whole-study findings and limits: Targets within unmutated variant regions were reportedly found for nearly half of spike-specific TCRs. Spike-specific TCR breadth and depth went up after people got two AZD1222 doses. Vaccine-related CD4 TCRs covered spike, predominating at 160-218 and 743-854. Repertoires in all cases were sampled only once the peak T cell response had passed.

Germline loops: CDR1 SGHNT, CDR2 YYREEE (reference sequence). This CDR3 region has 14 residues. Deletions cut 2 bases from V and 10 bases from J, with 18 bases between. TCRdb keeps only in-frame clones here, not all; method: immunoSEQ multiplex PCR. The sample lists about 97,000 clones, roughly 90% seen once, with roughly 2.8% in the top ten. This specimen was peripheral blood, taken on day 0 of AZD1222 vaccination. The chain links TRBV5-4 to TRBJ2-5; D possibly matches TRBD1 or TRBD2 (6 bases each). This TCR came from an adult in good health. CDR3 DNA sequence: TGTGCCAGCAGCTTAAGGGCCGGAGGGGGGAGCCAGTACTTC. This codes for CASSLRAGGGSQYF.